A single sample is the source of the 23 T cell receptor beta chains below, sequenced in a study of CD8+ T cells in alopecia areata. Sequencing used cDNA as its template, made by extracting RNA and reverse transcribing it. Repertoires were generated with immunoSEQ multiplex PCR, while TCRdb's copy carries only in-frame clones and drops some. In the table there are 190,000 or so clones, around 58% of which are singletons. The treatment was: oral pan-JAK inhibitor, 5-10 mg twice daily. Material: CD8+ T cells sorted from blood, obtained at week 24, from a patient treated with tofacitinib. The receptors stem from a human donor with alopecia areata.

The chain uses TRBV29-1 and TRBJ2-4, with 7 bases aligning to TRBD1. The V gene's germline CDR1 is SQVTM and CDR2 ANQGSEA. J lost 9 bases, V lost 3 bases, and 8 bases had no gene match. This CDR3 contains 13 residues. CDR3: CSVDLRQGVIQYF. DNA for the CDR3: TGCAGCGTTGACCTTCGTCAGGGGGTCATTCAGTACTTC.

This clone turned up a few times. The chain employs TRBV5-1 and TRBJ2-7; either TRBD1 or TRBD2 may supply D (5 bases each). The CDR3 totals 15 residues. Per germline, CDR1 SGHRS and CDR2 YFSETQ. Trimming removed 2 bases from V and 3 bases from J, with 15 bases in between. CDR3 nucleotides: TGCGCCAGCAGCTTATTTTGGGACGGATACTACGAGCAGTACTTC. Amino acids: CASSLFWDGYYEQYF.

This clone was picked up a small number of times. The V gene is TRBV7-2, the J gene TRBJ1-2; D remains unclear. The CDR3 runs 11 residues. V was cut by 3 bases and J by 8 bases, with 7 bases left in between. From germline, CDR1 is SGHTA and CDR2 FQGNSA. The CDR3 DNA reads as TGTGCCAGCAGCTTGAACGGGGGCTACACCTTC. Encoded protein: CASSLNGGYTF.

The rearrangement uses TRBV7-2 and TRBJ2-1; TRBD1 or TRBD2 may be the D gene (5 bases each). Germline CDR1 and CDR2: SGHTA and FQGNSA. V was pared by 5 bases and J by 0 bases, with 11 bases between. The CDR3 has 15 amino acids. The DNA of the CDR3 is TGTGCCAGCAGCGAAGCAGGGAGCTCCTACAATGAGCAGTTCTTC. It encodes CASSEAGSSYNEQFF.

As concerns this clone: The junction departs from germline at one end; a sequencing error may be responsible. The chain combines TRBV13 with TRBJ2-7; TRBD1 matches at 8 bases. Germline loops: CDR1 PRHDT, CDR2 FYEKMQ (reference sequence). The CDR3 has 14 residues. The CDR3 spells CASSLGQGNSEQYF. In DNA form, the CDR3 reads TGTGCCAGCAGCCTAGGACAGGGCAACTCCGAGCAGTACTTC.

The rearrangement uses TRBV2 and TRBJ2-2, with 8 positions matching TRBD1. Germline V lookup: CDR1 SNHLY, CDR2 FYNNEI. The CDR3 consists of 13 residues. J was trimmed by 6 bases and V by 8 bases; bases with no gene match: 5. The CDR3: CASAGGVSGELFF. The CDR3 DNA follows: TGTGCCAGCGCAGGGGGCGTTTCCGGGGAGCTGTTTTTT.

The V and J genes are TRBV4-1 and TRBJ2-5; unclear D gene. Deletions cut 5 bases from V and 3 bases from J, with 10 bases between. The CDR3 extends over 13 amino acids. CDR1 is MGHRA, CDR2 YSYEKL, per germline. CDR3 coding DNA: TGCGCCAGCAGCTATAACGCCAAAGAGACCCAGTACTTC. Protein sequence: CASSYNAKETQYF.

This clone occurred a few times. The V and J genes are TRBV29-1 and TRBJ2-2; D call uncertain. Trimming took off 3 bases at V and 0 bases at J, with 8 bases between the two ends. Germline V gene data show CDR1 as SQVTM and CDR2 as ANQGSEA. This CDR3 is built from 14 residues. CDR3 sequence (DNA): TGCAGCGTTGAGTCGAGAGCGAACACCGGGGAGCTGTTTTTT. It specifies CSVESRANTGELFF.

The chain is built from TRBV27 and TRBJ1-1; D unresolved. The CDR3 runs 15 residues. The V gene's germline CDR1 is MNHEY and CDR2 SMNVEV (reference sequence). The germline V and J ends were trimmed by 2 bases and 1 base, with 11 bases remaining between them. DNA of the CDR3: TGTGCCAGCAGTTTAGAATGGACCGGGAACACTGAAGCTTTCTTT. Amino acids: CASSLEWTGNTEAFF.

This clone was counted only a few times. The chain recombines TRBV9 with TRBJ2-2; a weak D match, TRBD1 (6 bases). The germline V and J ends were trimmed by 3 bases and 4 bases, with 16 bases remaining between them. The CDR3 length is 16 residues. CDR1 SGDLS and CDR2 YYNGEE come from the germline V gene. For the CDR3, the DNA is TGTGCCAGCAGCGCAAGGAACAGGGTCGGCACCGGGGAGCTGTTTTTT. Residues: CASSARNRVGTGELFF.

The CDR3 is CASSQGSGSTEAFF. The DNA for the CDR3 is TGCGCCAGCAGCCAAGGGAGTGGGAGCACTGAAGCTTTCTTT. V gene TRBV4-1 combines with J gene TRBJ1-1; D unclear. Per the germline V gene, CDR1 is MGHRA and CDR2 is YSYEKL. With 1 base removed from V and 4 bases from J, the gap between germline ends came to 10 bases. The CDR3 is made up of 14 amino acids.

The V call is TRBV14, the J call TRBJ2-1; D might be TRBD2 (5 bases). Looked up from germline, CDR1 is SGHDN and CDR2 is FVKESK. This CDR3 has 11 residues. V dropped 7 bases and J dropped 8 bases, with 9 bases sitting between them. This CDR3 is CASTSGYEQFF. CDR3 sequence (DNA): TGTGCCAGCACCTCGGGGTATGAGCAGTTCTTC.

The chain combines TRBV5-6 with TRBJ2-7; 8 bases map to TRBD1. The ends lost 0 bases at V and 6 bases at J; junction bases unmatched: 5. The CDR3 has 14 amino acids. In germline, CDR1 is SGHDT, CDR2 YYEEEE. The CDR3 nucleotides read TGTGCCAGCAGCTTGGGGACAGGGCTGGGCGAGCAGTACTTC. Protein sequence: CASSLGTGLGEQYF.

The V and J genes are TRBV10-3 and TRBJ1-6; D not resolved. The CDR3 is made up of 16 amino acids. V gave up 0 bases and J gave up 8 bases, with 14 bases separating them. Germline CDR1 ENHRY, CDR2 SYGVKD. CDR3: CAISESGVPQDSPLHF. Here the CDR3 DNA reads TGTGCCATCAGTGAGTCGGGCGTTCCCCAGGATTCACCCCTCCACTTT.

This clone was seen just once. The chain employs TRBV13 and TRBJ1-2, with D possibly matching TRBD1 (6 bases). Between the trimmed V and J ends, which lost 5 bases and 0 bases, there was a span of 19 bases. This CDR3 spans 17 amino acids. Germline CDR1 and CDR2: PRHDT and FYEKMQ (reference sequence). For the CDR3, the DNA is TGTGCCAGCAGCCCAGCACAGGGAAGTACTACTAACTATGGCTACACCTTC. This codes for CASSPAQGSTTNYGYTF.

This sequence joins TRBV11-2 and TRBJ2-5; TRBD1 might be the D (6 bases). Germline V gives CDR1 SGHAT, CDR2 FQNNGV. V lost 3 bases, J lost 3 bases, and 14 bases lay in between. The CDR3 has 15 residues. The CDR3 nucleotides read TGTGCCAGCAGCTTTATGGGGGCGGACAAAGAGACCCAGTACTTC. It yields the protein CASSFMGADKETQYF.

The CDR3 protein is CASQASTPDGNSPLHF. DNA of the CDR3: TGTGCCAGCCAAGCTTCTACACCCGATGGAAATTCACCCCTCCACTTT. The V call is TRBV25-1, the J call TRBJ1-6; D is unclear. Trimming pared 8 bases from V and 7 bases from J, leaving 21 bases between. The CDR3 is made up of 16 amino acids. Germline V lookup: CDR1 MGHDK, CDR2 SYGVNS.

V gene TRBV5-6 combines with J gene TRBJ1-2, with 8 nucleotides matching TRBD1. Trimming took 2 bases from V and 6 from J; bases not matched to a gene: 6. This CDR3 region has 14 residues. The V gene's germline CDR1 is SGHDT and CDR2 YYEEEE. In DNA form, the CDR3 reads TGTGCCAGCAGCTTTGGACAGGGACCGCATGGCTACACCTTC. The encoded protein is CASSFGQGPHGYTF.

The chain is built from TRBV4-2 and TRBJ2-3; TRBD2 agrees at 7 bases. The CDR3 totals 17 residues. Losses at the gene ends were 1 base for V and 2 bases for J; bases not matched to a gene: 9. Germline V gives CDR1 LGHNA, CDR2 YNFKEQ. The CDR3 DNA follows: TGTGCCAGCAGCCAAGCTAATCCTAGCGGAATCACAGATACGCAGTATTTT. The encoded protein is CASSQANPSGITDTQYF.

This clone was detected a few times. The chain links TRBV10-3 to TRBJ2-5; D ambiguous. The germline gives CDR1 ENHRY, CDR2 SYGVKD. V was clipped by 3 bases and J by 2 bases, with 7 bases between them. There are 13 residues in the CDR3. CDR3: CAISDSGQETQYF. In DNA form, the CDR3 reads TGTGCCATCAGTGATTCAGGACAAGAGACCCAGTACTTC.

This chain links TRBV2 with TRBJ1-2; D unresolved. Trimming cost V 4 bases and J 4 bases, with 19 bases left between them. CDR3 size: 16 residues. Germline CDR1 SNHLY, CDR2 FYNNEI. CDR3 amino acids: CASSVPRWNVIYGYTF. Written as DNA, the CDR3 is TGTGCCAGCAGTGTTCCCCGGTGGAACGTTATCTATGGCTACACCTTC.

With respect to this clone: The same CDR3 also results from other DNA sequences found in this sample. The chain joins TRBV4-1 to TRBJ1-1; maybe TRBD1 (6 bases). V was cut by 1 base and J by 6 bases, with 6 bases left in between. Germline lookup yields CDR1 MGHRA and CDR2 YSYEKL. CDR3 length equals 12 residues. CDR3 sequence: CASSQGGPEAFF. CDR3 nucleotides: TGCGCCAGCAGCCAAGGGGGGCCTGAAGCTTTCTTT.

This clone has a handful of counts. The rearrangement links TRBV7-8 to TRBJ1-2; 7 nucleotides line up with TRBD1. The germline V gene has CDR1 SGHVS and CDR2 FQNEAQ. This CDR3 has 16 residues. With 5 bases clipped from V and 5 bases from J, the junction kept 14 bases outside the gene matches. CDR3 sequence (DNA): TGTGCCAGCAGCCCTGTGGCCAGGGGGAATTCTTATGGCTACACCTTC. This sequence encodes CASSPVARGNSYGYTF.